The T cell receptor beta chain described here comes from a study of CD8+ T cells in alopecia areata. Investigators isolated RNA and reverse transcribed it into cDNA to act as the sequencing template. TCRdb's copy holds only in-frame clones and misses some; the assay was immunoSEQ multiplex PCR. In the table there are some 220,000 clones, more than 45% of which are singletons. Trimming stripped 3 bases from V and 4 bases from J, with 16 bases between. Germline CDR1 reads GTSNPN; CDR2 reads SVGIG (reference sequence). This CDR3 is 14 amino acids long. In this sample, this clone turned up many times. The antigen remains unidentified. Documented treatment: oral pan-JAK inhibitor, 5-10 mg twice daily. Study-wide findings and caveats: An increase in clonality over normal scalp was evident in lesional scalp, especially alopecia totalis/universalis.

This TCR derives from a human donor with alopecia areata. The sample consisted of CD4+ T cells sorted from blood, taken at week 4, from a patient treated with tofacitinib. This sequence joins TRBV30 and TRBJ2-7; the D gene could be TRBD1 or TRBD2 (5 bases each). CDR3 coding DNA: TGTGCCTGGAGCTCGGGACCGCGCGAGTACGAGCAGTACTTC. Protein: CAWSSGPREYEQYF.